This T cell receptor (beta chain) was retrieved from a study of shared clonotypes between healthy human individuals. This clone was found once. The naive CD8 subset, CD45RO-negative cells positively selected for CCR7, excluded terminally differentiated effector memory CD45RA+ cells. The CDR3 spans 15 residues. The V gene's germline CDR1 is MGHRA and CDR2 YSYEKL. Trimming cost V 2 bases and J 4 bases, with 12 bases left between them. Measured with immunoSEQ multiplex PCR; TCRdb has only the in-frame clones, and not every one. The table includes about 2 million clones, about 94% detected once. The sequence was collected from a man aged 18 to 29 in good health. Sequencing input: naive CD8+ T cells sorted from blood. The genes are TRBV4-1 and TRBJ2-1; D is unclear. CDR3 nucleotides: TGCGCCAGCAGCCAATGGGGTAGTCGTTACAATGAGCAGTTCTTC. It encodes CASSQWGSRYNEQFF.